The table lists the clone carrying this T cell receptor (beta chain) with many counts. Antigen unknown. TCRdb re-called the RACE reads through MiXCR, storing one row per CDR3 protein. Counted here are roughly 380,000 distinct CDR3 sequences, just under 6.5% occurring once; the ten biggest clones make up around 5.6%. The sample's time point: patch test 2, 6 weeks after DPC sensitization. This sample's treatment: therapeutic diphenylcyclopropenone sensitization with weekly scalp DPC. Prior to application of each patch test, blood was drawn. Participating donors were patients with alopecia, aged 18 to 70 years, considered appropriate candidates for DPC. The data are from a study of human T cells and chemical hapten exposure. Points from the study as a whole: A positive correlation with patch test score was shown by PT1 expanded TCR counts. Versus controls, significantly more large CDR3 similarity clusters arose from expanded TCRs.

This clonotype was sampled from a woman aged 18-30 years with alopecia areata. Some clones in this sample may be carry-over from other donors' samples. The sample in question was whole blood, obtained in connection with sensitization to the hapten diphenylcyclopropenone (DPC).

CDR3 amino acids: CASSLGPRPNSPLHF. The CDR3 DNA reads TGTGCCAGCAGCTTAGGGCCACGGCCAAATTCACCCCTCCACTTT. V gene TRBV13 combines with J gene TRBJ1-6; D is ambiguous. CDR1 and CDR2 from the germline V gene are PRHDT and FYEKMQ (reference sequence). The CDR3 has 15 residues. V gave up 0 bases and J gave up 7 bases, with 10 bases separating them.